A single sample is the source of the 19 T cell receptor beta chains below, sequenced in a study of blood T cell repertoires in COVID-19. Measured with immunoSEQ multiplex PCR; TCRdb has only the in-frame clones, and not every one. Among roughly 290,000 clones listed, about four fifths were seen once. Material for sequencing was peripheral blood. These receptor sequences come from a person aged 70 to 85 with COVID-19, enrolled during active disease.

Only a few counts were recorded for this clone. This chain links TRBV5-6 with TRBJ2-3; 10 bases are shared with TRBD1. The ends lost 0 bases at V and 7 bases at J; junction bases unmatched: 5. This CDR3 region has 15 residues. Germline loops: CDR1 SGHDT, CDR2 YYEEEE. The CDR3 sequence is CASSLGGQGWNTQYF. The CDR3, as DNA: TGTGCCAGCAGCTTGGGGGGACAGGGGTGGAATACGCAGTATTTT. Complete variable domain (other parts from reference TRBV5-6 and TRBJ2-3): DAGVTQSPTHLIKTRGQQVTLRCSPKSGHDTVSWYQQALGQGPQFIFQYYEEEERQRGNFPDRFSGHQFPNYSSELNVNALLLGDSALYLCASSLGGQGWNTQYFGPGTRLTVL.

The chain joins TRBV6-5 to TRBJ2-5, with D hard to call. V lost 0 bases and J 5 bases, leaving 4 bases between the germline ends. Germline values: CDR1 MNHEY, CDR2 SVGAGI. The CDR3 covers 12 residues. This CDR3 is CASSYSAETQYF. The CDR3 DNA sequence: TGTGCCAGCAGTTACTCAGCGGAGACCCAGTACTTC.

The CDR3 spells CASSNRTLKETQYF. DNA for the CDR3: TGTGCCAGCAGCAACCGGACATTAAAGGAGACCCAGTACTTC. The J gene is TRBJ2-5, the V gene TRBV28; TRBD1 might be the D (5 bases). Germline V lookup: CDR1 MDHEN, CDR2 SYDVKM. This CDR3 is 14 amino acids long. Trimming removed 6 bases from V and 5 bases from J, with 16 bases in between.

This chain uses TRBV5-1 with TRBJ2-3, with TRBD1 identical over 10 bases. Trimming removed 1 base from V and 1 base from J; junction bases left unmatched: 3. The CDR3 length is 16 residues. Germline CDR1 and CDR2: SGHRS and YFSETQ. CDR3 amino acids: CASSLHGTGGTDTQYF. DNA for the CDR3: TGCGCCAGCAGCTTGCATGGGACAGGGGGCACAGATACGCAGTATTTT.

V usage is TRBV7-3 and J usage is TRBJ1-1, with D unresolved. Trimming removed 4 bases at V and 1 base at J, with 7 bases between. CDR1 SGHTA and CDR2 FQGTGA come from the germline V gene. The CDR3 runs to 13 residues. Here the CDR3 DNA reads TGTGCCAGCAGCTATACGGGGAACACTGAAGCTTTCTTT. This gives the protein CASSYTGNTEAFF.

Here the CDR3 DNA reads TGTGCCAGTGCCGTTCGATCCGGGACAGGGAAAAGCTATGGCTACACCTTC. Protein: CASAVRSGTGKSYGYTF. V and J are TRBV19 and TRBJ1-2, with TRBD1 matching 9 bases. Germline V gene data show CDR1 as LNHDA and CDR2 as SQIVND (reference sequence). This CDR3 has 17 amino acids. The J segment lost 4 bases and the V segment lost 8 bases, leaving 17 bases of the junction unmatched. Full variable domain (outside the CDR3, taken from reference TRBV19 and TRBJ1-2): DGGITQSPKYLFRKEGQNVTLSCEQNLNHDAMYWYRQDPGQGLRLIYYSQIVNDFQKGDIAEGYSVSREKKESFPLTVTSAQKNPTAFYLCASAVRSGTGKSYGYTFGSGTRLTVV.

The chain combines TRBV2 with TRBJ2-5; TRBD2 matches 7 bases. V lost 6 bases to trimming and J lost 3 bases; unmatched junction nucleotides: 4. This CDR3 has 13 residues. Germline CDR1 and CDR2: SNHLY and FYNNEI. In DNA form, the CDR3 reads TGTGCCAGCAGATCCGGGACTAAAGAGACCCAGTACTTC. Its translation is CASRSGTKETQYF.

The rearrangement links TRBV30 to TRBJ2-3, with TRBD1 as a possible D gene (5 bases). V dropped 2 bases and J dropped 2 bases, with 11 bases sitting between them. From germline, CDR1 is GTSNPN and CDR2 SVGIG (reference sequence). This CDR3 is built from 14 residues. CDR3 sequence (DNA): TGTGCCTGGAGTACCCAGGGTGACACAGATACGCAGTATTTT. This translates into CAWSTQGDTDTQYF. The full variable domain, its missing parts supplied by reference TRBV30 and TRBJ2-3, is SQTIHQWPATLVQPVGSPLSLECTVEGTSNPNLYWYRQAAGRGLQLLFYSVGIGQISSEVPQNLSASRPQDRQFILSSKKLLLSDSGFYLCAWSTQGDTDTQYFGPGTRLTVL.

The CDR3 coding sequence is TGTGCCAGCAGCTTAGCTTCGGCAGGGGTGGCAGATACGCAGTATTTT. The encoded protein is CASSLASAGVADTQYF. The rearrangement uses TRBV7-2 and TRBJ2-3, with D perhaps matching TRBD1 (6 bases). Trimming left V 0 bases short and J 4 bases short, with 14 bases between. The CDR3 is 16 residues long. Germline loops: CDR1 SGHTA, CDR2 FQGNSA.

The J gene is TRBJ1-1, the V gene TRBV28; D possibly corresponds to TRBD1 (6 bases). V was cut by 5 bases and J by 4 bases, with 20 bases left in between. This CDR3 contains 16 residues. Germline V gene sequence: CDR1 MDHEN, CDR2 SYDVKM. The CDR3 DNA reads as TGTGCCAGCAGTCTACCCCGAGGGCAGGGGAGCACTGAAGCTTTCTTT. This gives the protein CASSLPRGQGSTEAFF.

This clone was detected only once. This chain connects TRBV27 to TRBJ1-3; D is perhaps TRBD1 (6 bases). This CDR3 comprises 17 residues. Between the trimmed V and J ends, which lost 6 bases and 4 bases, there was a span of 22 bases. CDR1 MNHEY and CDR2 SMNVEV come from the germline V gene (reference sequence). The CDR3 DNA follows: TGTGCCAGCAGGAGCCTTTTTACTGAGGGGGTAGGAAACACCATATATTTT. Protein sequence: CASRSLFTEGVGNTIYF.

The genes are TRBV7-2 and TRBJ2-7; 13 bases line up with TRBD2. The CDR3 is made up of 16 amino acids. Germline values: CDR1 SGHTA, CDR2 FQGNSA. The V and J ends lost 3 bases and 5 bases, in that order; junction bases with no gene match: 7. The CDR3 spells CASSLTTSGRLNEQYF. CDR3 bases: TGTGCCAGCAGCTTGACGACTAGCGGGAGGCTTAACGAGCAGTACTTC.

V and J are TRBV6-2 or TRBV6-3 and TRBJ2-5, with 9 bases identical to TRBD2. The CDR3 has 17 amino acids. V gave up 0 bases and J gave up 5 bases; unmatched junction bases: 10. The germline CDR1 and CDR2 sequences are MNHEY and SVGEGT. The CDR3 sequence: CASSYSMVAGAGETQYF. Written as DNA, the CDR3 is TGTGCCAGCAGTTACTCGATGGTAGCGGGAGCCGGGGAGACCCAGTACTTC.

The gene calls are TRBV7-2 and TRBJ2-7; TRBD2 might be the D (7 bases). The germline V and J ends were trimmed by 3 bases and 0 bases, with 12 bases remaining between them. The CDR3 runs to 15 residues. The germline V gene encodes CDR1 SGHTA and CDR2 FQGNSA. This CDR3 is CASSFKGGVSYEQYF. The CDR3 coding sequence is TGTGCCAGCAGCTTTAAGGGGGGGGTCTCCTACGAGCAGTACTTC.

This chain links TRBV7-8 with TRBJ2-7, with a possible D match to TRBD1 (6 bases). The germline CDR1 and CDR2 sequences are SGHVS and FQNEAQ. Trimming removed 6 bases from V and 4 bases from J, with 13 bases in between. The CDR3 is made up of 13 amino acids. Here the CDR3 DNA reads TGTGCCAGCAGTAGGGGACAAGTGTACGAGCAGTACTTC. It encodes CASSRGQVYEQYF.

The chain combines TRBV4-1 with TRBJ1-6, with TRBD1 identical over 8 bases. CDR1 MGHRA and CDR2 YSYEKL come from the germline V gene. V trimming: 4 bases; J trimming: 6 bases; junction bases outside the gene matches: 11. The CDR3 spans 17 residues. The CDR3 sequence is CASSLQHSQGANSPLHF. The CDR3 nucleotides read TGCGCCAGCAGCCTGCAACACTCCCAGGGGGCTAATTCACCCCTCCACTTT.

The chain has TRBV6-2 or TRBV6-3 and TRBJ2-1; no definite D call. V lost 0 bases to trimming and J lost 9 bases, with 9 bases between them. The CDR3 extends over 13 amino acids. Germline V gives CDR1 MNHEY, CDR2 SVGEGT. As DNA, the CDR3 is TGTGCCAGCAGTTACTCGAGCGAGGTTGAGCAGTTCTTC. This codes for CASSYSSEVEQFF.

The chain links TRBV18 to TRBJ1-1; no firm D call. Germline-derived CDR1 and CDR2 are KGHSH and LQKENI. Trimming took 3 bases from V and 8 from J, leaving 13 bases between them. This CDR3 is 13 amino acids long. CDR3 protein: CASSPQVTPEAFF. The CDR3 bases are TGTGCCAGCTCACCCCAGGTCACACCCGAAGCTTTCTTT.

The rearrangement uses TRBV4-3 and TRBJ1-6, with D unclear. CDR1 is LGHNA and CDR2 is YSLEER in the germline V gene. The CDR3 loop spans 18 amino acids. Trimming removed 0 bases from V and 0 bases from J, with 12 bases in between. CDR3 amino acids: CASSQDSIQSSYNSPLHF. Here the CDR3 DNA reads TGCGCCAGCAGCCAAGATAGTATACAGAGCTCCTATAATTCACCCCTCCACTTT.